These 18 T cell receptor beta chains originate from one sample sequenced in a study of control samples from healthy donors and cancer patients (dated by TCRdb to about 2020). To prepare the library, the immunoSEQ multiplex PCR assay was applied. Entries here come from immuneACCESS through TCRdb and include only in-frame sequences with V and J called. Some clones fail to appear in such tables; in the studies checked, an unresolved V gene covers under half of the shortfall, and the cause of the remainder is unknown. Across this sample there are about 92,000 clones, with almost 85% seen only once. The ten most abundant clones make up roughly 9.8% of the sample. The source material was blood. The receptor set was obtained from a woman aged 60-70 years in good health.

This clone was detected once. CDR3 protein: CASSQVYNEQFF. The CDR3 DNA follows: TGTGCCAGCAGCCAAGTTTACAATGAGCAGTTCTTC. The J gene is TRBJ2-1, the V gene TRBV3-1 (or the pseudogene TRBV3-2); the D is unclear. Germline V gives CDR1 LGHDT, CDR2 YNNKEL (reference sequence). V lost 1 base and J 4 bases, leaving 2 bases between the germline ends. The CDR3 totals 12 residues.

The chain has TRBV7-6 and TRBJ2-5; TRBD2 is a possible D gene (5 bases). CDR3 length: 15 amino acids. CDR1 is SGHVS and CDR2 is FNYEAQ in the germline V gene. V lost 2 bases, J lost 4 bases, and 14 bases lay in between. CDR3 amino acids: CASSLTPSTVETQYF. DNA for the CDR3: TGTGCCAGCAGCTTAACTCCTAGCACAGTAGAGACCCAGTACTTC.

The chain couples TRBV27 to TRBJ2-1, with D possibly TRBD1 on 5 matching bases. CDR1 and CDR2 from the germline V gene are MNHEY and SMNVEV (reference sequence). Trimming left V 6 bases short and J 4 bases short, with 16 bases between. This CDR3 is built from 15 residues. Here the CDR3 reads CASSPSRVTYNEQFF. The CDR3 nucleotides read TGTGCCAGCAGCCCCTCCAGGGTCACTTACAATGAGCAGTTCTTC.

The chain is built from TRBV24-1 and TRBJ1-1; D gene uncertain. Germline-derived CDR1 and CDR2 are KGHDR and SFDVKD. The CDR3 has 14 residues. With 4 bases removed from V and 0 bases from J, the gap between germline ends came to 8 bases. The DNA of the CDR3 is TGTGCCACCAGTGAGGGAGGGATGAACACTGAAGCTTTCTTT. It translates to CATSEGGMNTEAFF.

V usage is TRBV20-1 and J usage is TRBJ1-2; 8 positions agree with TRBD1. Germline loops: CDR1 DFQATT, CDR2 SNEGSKA (reference sequence). After removal of 3 bases from V and 3 bases from J, the junction contained 6 bases not matched to a gene. This CDR3 has 14 amino acids. The CDR3 nucleotides read TGCAGTGCTAGTATGCAGGGGGCGGACTATGGCTACACCTTC. It translates to CSASMQGADYGYTF.

This clone was detected many times. The chain employs TRBV9 and TRBJ1-2; D is unresolved. The CDR3 sequence is 14 residues long. Trimming took off 0 bases at V and 7 bases at J, with 13 bases between the two ends. Germline CDR1 is SGDLS and CDR2 is YYNGEE. The CDR3 here is CASSVDGIIGGYTF. The CDR3 DNA reads TGTGCCAGCAGCGTAGACGGGATTATCGGTGGCTACACCTTC.

The V and J genes are TRBV18 and TRBJ1-1; the D gene is possibly TRBD1 (5 bases). This CDR3 has 15 amino acids. The V gene's germline CDR1 is KGHSH and CDR2 LQKENI. The V and J ends lost 0 bases and 5 bases respectively, with 13 bases between them. The DNA of the CDR3 is TGTGCCAGCTCACCACCCTTTGGGGGAAGGACTGAAGCTTTCTTT. As protein: CASSPPFGGRTEAFF.

Details on this clone: Other DNA variants within this sample encode the same CDR3. The V call is TRBV9, the J call TRBJ2-3; D is undetermined. The CDR3 has 12 amino acids. Germline CDR1 SGDLS, CDR2 YYNGEE. The V end was cut by 0 bases, the J end by 4 bases, with 3 bases between. The CDR3: CASSVGADTQYF. Written as DNA, the CDR3 is TGTGCCAGCAGCGTAGGCGCAGATACGCAGTATTTT.

The chain couples TRBV27 to TRBJ1-2; maybe TRBD1 (6 bases). The CDR3 has 14 amino acids. Trimming pared 5 bases from V and 5 bases from J, leaving 15 bases between. Germline CDR1 MNHEY, CDR2 SMNVEV (reference sequence). This chain's CDR3 is CASSDKQGLYGYTF. Written as DNA, the CDR3 is TGTGCCAGCAGTGACAAACAGGGACTGTATGGCTACACCTTC.

The CDR3 loop reads CASRQGSYEQYF. The CDR3 region has the DNA TGTGCCAGCAGACAGGGCTCCTACGAGCAGTACTTC. This chain connects TRBV3-1 (or the pseudogene TRBV3-2) to TRBJ2-7, with a possible D match to TRBD1 (6 bases). Germline CDR1 and CDR2: LGHDT and YNNKEL (reference sequence). Trimming stripped 6 bases from V and 0 bases from J, with 6 bases between. The CDR3 has 12 residues.

The chain recombines TRBV6-2 or TRBV6-3 with TRBJ2-1; tentative D call: TRBD2 (6 bases). The CDR3 is 15 amino acids. Germline V CDR1 and CDR2: MNHEY, SVGEGT. Deletions cut 2 bases from V and 8 bases from J, with 16 bases between. Here the CDR3 DNA reads TGTGCCAGCAGTTACCCCCGGAGGGTTGCCGATGAGCAGTTCTTC. It encodes CASSYPRRVADEQFF.

The chain carries TRBV4-3 and TRBJ1-1, with a tentative D call TRBD1 (6 bases). Per the germline V gene, CDR1 is LGHNA and CDR2 is YSLEER. Trimming took off 0 bases at V and 6 bases at J, with 11 bases between the two ends. The CDR3 extends over 14 amino acids. The CDR3 DNA is TGCGCCAGCAGCCAAGAGAAGGGGGTAGCTGAAGCTTTCTTT. Translated: CASSQEKGVAEAFF.

This clone turned up a few times. This chain links TRBV7-8 with TRBJ1-4; no definite D call. The germline V gene has CDR1 SGHVS and CDR2 FQNEAQ. V lost 10 bases, J lost 3 bases, and 12 bases lay in between. The CDR3 has 13 residues. Here the CDR3 DNA reads TGTGCCAACTCACGGGGAGCTAATGAAAAACTGTTTTTT. Translated, it gives CANSRGANEKLFF.

The chain links TRBV18 to TRBJ2-5; tentatively, D is TRBD1 (6 bases). This CDR3 is 14 amino acids long. CDR1 and CDR2 from the germline V gene are KGHSH and LQKENI. V shed 5 bases and J shed 1 base, with 11 bases lying between them. The CDR3, as DNA: TGTGCCAGCTCAAAGACAGGCCCCCAAGAGACCCAGTACTTC. Protein product: CASSKTGPQETQYF.

The chain is built from TRBV6-5 and TRBJ2-3; TRBD1 is a possible D gene (5 bases). Trimming took 6 bases from V and 4 from J, leaving 11 bases between them. Germline assignment: CDR1 MNHEY and CDR2 SVGAGI. This CDR3 contains 13 residues. CDR3 DNA: TGTGCCAGCAGCCCCGGACACCCAGATACGCAGTATTTT. Amino acids: CASSPGHPDTQYF.

The chain joins TRBV7-2 to TRBJ1-4; D may be TRBD1 (5 bases). Per the germline V gene, CDR1 is SGHTA and CDR2 is FQGNSA. This CDR3 is 15 amino acids long. Deletions cut 1 base from V and 7 bases from J, with 13 bases between. CDR3 sequence: CASSLGQLKGEKLFF. CDR3 bases: TGTGCCAGCAGCTTAGGACAGTTAAAAGGTGAAAAACTGTTTTTT.

This clone was detected only a few times. The CDR3 DNA is TGTGCCAGCAGCTTAGATCCAGCGACGAAGACCCAGTACTTC. It is translated as CASSLDPATKTQYF. The chain uses TRBV7-9 and TRBJ2-5, with D hard to call. The CDR3 is 14 residues long. V was shortened by 1 base and J by 6 bases, with 12 bases between the two germline ends. The germline CDR1 and CDR2 sequences are SEHNR and FQNEAQ (reference sequence).

Concerning this clone: The identical CDR3 is also encoded by other nucleotide sequences in the sample. The V gene is TRBV5-1, the J gene TRBJ2-7; D gene unclear. Trimming pared 2 bases from V and 4 bases from J, leaving 7 bases between. Germline lookup yields CDR1 SGHRS and CDR2 YFSETQ. The CDR3 consists of 12 residues. CDR3 DNA sequence: TGCGCCAGCAGCTTAGGCGGTTACGAGCAGTACTTC. It specifies CASSLGGYEQYF.